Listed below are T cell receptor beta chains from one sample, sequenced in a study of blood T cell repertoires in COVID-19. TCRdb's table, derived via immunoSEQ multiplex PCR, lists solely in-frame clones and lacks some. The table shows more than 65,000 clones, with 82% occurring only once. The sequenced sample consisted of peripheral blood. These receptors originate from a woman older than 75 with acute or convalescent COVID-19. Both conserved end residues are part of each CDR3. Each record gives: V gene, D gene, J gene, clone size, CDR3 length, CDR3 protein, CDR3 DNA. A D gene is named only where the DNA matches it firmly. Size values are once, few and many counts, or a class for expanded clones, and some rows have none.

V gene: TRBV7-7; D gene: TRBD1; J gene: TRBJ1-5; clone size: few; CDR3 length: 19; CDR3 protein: CASSLDEGQGGDSNQPQHF; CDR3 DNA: TGTGCTAGCAGCTTAGACGAGGGACAGGGTGGGGATAGCAATCAGCCCCAGCATTTT
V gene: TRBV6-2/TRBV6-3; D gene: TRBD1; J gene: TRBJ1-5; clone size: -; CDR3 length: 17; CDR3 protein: CASSPLAGQGDDQPQHF; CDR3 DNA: TGTGCCAGCAGCCCTCTGGCGGGACAGGGGGACGATCAGCCCCAGCATTTT
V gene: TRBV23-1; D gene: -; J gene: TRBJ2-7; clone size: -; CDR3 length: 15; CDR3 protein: CASSQPTRSSYEQYF; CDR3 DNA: TGCGCCAGCAGTCAACCGACAAGAAGCTCCTACGAGCAGTACTTC
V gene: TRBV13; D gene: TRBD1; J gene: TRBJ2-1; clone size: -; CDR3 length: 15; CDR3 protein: CASRQWTGSVNEQFF; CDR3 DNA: TGTGCCAGCAGGCAATGGACAGGGAGTGTCAATGAGCAGTTCTTC
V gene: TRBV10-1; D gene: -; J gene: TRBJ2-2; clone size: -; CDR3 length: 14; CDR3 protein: CASRSEVGTGELFF; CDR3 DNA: TGCGCCAGCAGGAGCGAGGTGGGCACCGGGGAGCTGTTTTTT
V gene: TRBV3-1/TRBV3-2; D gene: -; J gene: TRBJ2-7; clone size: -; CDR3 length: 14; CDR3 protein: CASSQDASSYEQYF; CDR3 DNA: TGTGCCAGCAGCCAAGATGCGAGCTCCTACGAGCAGTACTTC
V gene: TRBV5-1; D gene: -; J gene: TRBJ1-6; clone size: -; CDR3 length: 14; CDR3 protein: CASSLQGKDSPLHF; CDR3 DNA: TGCGCCAGCAGCTTACAGGGAAAAGATTCACCCCTCCACTTT
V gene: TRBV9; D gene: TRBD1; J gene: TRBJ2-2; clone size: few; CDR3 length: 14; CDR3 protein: CASSPSNRGGELFF; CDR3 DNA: TGTGCCAGCAGCCCCAGTAACAGGGGCGGGGAGCTGTTTTTT
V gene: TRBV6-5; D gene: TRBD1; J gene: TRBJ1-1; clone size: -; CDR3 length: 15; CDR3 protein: CASQRTGAVNTEAFF; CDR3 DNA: TGTGCCAGCCAAAGGACAGGGGCGGTGAACACTGAAGCTTTCTTT
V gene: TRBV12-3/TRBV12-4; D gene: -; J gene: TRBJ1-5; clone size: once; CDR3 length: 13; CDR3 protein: CASSLRGYQPQHF; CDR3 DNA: TGTGCCAGCAGTTTGCGGGGTTATCAGCCCCAGCATTTT
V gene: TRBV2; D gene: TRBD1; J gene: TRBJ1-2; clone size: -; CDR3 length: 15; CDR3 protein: CASSEGTGGVYGYTF; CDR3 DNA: TGTGCCAGCAGTGAAGGGACAGGGGGCGTCTATGGCTACACCTTC
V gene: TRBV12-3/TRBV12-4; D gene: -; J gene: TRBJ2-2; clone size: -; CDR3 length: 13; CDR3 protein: CASRPRETGELFF; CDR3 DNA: TGTGCCAGCAGGCCCCGGGAGACCGGGGAGCTGTTTTTT
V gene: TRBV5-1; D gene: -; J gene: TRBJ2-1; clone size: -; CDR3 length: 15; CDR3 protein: CASSLVLGVKNEQFF; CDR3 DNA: TGCGCCAGCAGCTTGGTACTCGGGGTGAAGAATGAGCAGTTCTTC
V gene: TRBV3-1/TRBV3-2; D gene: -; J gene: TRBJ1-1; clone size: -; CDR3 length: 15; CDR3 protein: CASRQNRAMNTEAFF; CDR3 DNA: TGTGCCAGCAGACAAAACAGGGCAATGAACACTGAAGCTTTCTTT
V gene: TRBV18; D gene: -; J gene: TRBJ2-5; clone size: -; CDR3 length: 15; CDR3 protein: CASSRRETQRETQYF; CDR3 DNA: TGTGCCAGCTCACGGAGGGAGACTCAGAGGGAGACCCAGTACTTC
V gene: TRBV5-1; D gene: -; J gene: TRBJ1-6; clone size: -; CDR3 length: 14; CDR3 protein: CASSSGTLESPLHF; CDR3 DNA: TGCGCCAGCAGCTCCGGGACATTGGAATCACCCCTCCACTTT
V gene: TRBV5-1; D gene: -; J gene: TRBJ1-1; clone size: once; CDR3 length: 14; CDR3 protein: CASSFLQGDTEAFF; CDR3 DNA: TGCGCCAGCAGCTTTCTACAGGGTGATACTGAAGCTTTCTTT
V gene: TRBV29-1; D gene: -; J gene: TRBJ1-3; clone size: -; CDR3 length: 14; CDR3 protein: CSVTGMEGGNTIYF; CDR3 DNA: TGCAGCGTTACAGGGATGGAAGGTGGAAACACCATATATTTT
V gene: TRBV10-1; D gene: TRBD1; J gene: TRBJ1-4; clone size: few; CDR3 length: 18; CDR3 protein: CASSAFRDRGRAREKLFF; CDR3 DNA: TGCGCCAGCAGTGCGTTCCGGGACAGGGGGCGCGCCCGAGAAAAACTGTTTTTT
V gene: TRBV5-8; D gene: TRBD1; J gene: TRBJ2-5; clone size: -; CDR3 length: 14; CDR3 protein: CASSHGTVQETQYF; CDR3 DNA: TGTGCCAGCAGCCACGGGACAGTCCAAGAGACCCAGTACTTC
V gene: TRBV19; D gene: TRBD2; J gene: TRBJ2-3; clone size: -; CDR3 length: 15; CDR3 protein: CACSTSGWITDTQYF; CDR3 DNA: TGTGCCTGTTCGACTAGCGGGTGGATCACAGATACGCAGTATTTT
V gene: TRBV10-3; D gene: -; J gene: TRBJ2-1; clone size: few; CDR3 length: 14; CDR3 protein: CATRDWSSYNEQFF; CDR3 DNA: TGTGCCACACGGGACTGGAGCTCCTACAATGAGCAGTTCTTC
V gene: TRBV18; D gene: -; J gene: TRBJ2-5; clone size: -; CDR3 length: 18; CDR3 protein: CASSPRFVTGRFQETQYF; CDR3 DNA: TGTGCCAGCTCACCACGATTTGTAACAGGGAGATTCCAAGAGACCCAGTACTTC
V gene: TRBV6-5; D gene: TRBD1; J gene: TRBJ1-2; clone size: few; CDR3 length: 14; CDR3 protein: CASSYTGQGSGYTF; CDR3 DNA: TGTGCCAGCAGTTATACCGGACAGGGCAGTGGCTACACCTTC
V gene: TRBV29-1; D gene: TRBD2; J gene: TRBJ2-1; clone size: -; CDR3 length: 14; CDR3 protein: CSVESAGGDNEQFF; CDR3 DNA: TGCAGCGTTGAATCCGCTGGGGGGGACAATGAGCAGTTCTTC
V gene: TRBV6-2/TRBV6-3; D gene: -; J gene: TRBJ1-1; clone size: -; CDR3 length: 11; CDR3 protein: CASSQGTEAFF; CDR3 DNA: TGTGCCAGCAGTCAGGGCACTGAAGCTTTCTTT
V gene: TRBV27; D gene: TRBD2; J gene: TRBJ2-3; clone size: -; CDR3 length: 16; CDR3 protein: CASSFVGLTSANTQYF; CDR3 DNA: TGTGCCAGCAGTTTCGTGGGGCTGACTAGCGCAAATACGCAGTATTTT
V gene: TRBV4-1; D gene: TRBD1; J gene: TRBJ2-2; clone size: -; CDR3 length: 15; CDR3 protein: CASSQEDRGGGELFF; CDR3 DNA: TGCGCCAGCAGCCAAGAGGACAGGGGAGGCGGGGAGCTGTTTTTT
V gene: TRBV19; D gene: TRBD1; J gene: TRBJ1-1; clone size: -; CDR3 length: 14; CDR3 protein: CASSNLGQGTEAFF; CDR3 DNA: TGTGCCAGTAGTAATTTGGGACAGGGAACTGAAGCTTTCTTT
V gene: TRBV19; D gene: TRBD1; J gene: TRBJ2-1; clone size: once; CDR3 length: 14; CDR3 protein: CASTGTGLLNEQFF; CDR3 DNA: TGTGCCAGTACCGGGACAGGGCTTTTGAATGAGCAGTTCTTC
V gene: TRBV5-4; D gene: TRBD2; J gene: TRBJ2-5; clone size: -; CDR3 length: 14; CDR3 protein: CASSLASGVETQYF; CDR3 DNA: TGTGCCAGCAGCTTGGCTAGCGGTGTAGAGACCCAGTACTTC